This TCR beta chain was sequenced in a study of cytomegalovirus exposure and HLA in healthy donors. CDR3 size: 14 residues. Deletions cut 6 bases from V and 0 bases from J, with 11 bases between. Germline values: CDR1 SNHLY, CDR2 FYNNEI. In this sample, this clone turned up once. Assay used: immunoSEQ multiplex PCR; TCRdb lists only in-frame clones, some missing. The table lists some 80,000 clones, roughly 96% of them singletons. The origin of this receptor is a woman under 30 in good health and CMV-seronegative. Sequenced: PBMCs. V is TRBV2 and J is TRBJ1-1, with D unclear. This CDR3 is CASREPSLNTEAFF. CDR3 DNA: TGTGCCAGCAGAGAACCTTCTTTGAACACTGAAGCTTTCTTT. Looking up the rest from reference TRBV2 and TRBJ1-1 gives the full variable domain: EPEVTQTPSHQVTQMGQEVILRCVPISNHLYFYWYRQILGQKVEFLVSFYNNEISEKSEIFDDQFSVERPDGSNFTLKIRSTKLEDSAMYFCASREPSLNTEAFFGQGTRLTVV.